This T cell receptor (beta chain) originates from a study of shared clonotypes between healthy human individuals. Study-wide findings and caveats: Blood was the sole source, and tissue repertoires probably differ.

About this clone itself: Antigen: not known.

Donation came from healthy HIV-negative adults that had no recent acute infections or vaccinations. The split of CD4+ cells yielded CD45RA+ naive and CD45RA-negative memory subsets. There are 15 residues in the CDR3. Trimming removed 0 bases from V and 4 bases from J; junction bases left unmatched: 4. Germline V gene data show CDR1 as SGHNT and CDR2 as YYREEE (reference sequence). This table comes from immunoSEQ multiplex PCR, and its TCRdb copy is limited to in-frame clones, with some not included. The sample lists 330,000 or so clones, approximately 79% occurring once. The sequenced material came from memory CD4+ T cells sorted from blood. Regarding subset: CD45RA-negative fraction. This TCR was recovered from a man aged 25-45 years in good health. The chain is built from TRBV5-4 and TRBJ1-1; 9 bases are a match to TRBD1. The DNA of the CDR3 is TGTGCCAGCAGCTTGGCCGAGACAGGGGGCACTGAAGCTTTCTTT. Residues: CASSLAETGGTEAFF.